The 14 T cell receptor beta chains below come from one sample, sequenced in a study of Ad26.COV2.S vaccination and SARS-CoV-2 variants (dated by TCRdb to the early 2020s). The library was obtained by the immunoSEQ multiplex PCR assay. TCRdb took over this immuneACCESS table, retaining in-frame rearrangements with V and J assigned. Such tables are incomplete; in checked studies, under half of the missing clones stem from an unresolved V gene, and the remainder is unexplained. The sample profile shows about 350,000 clones; roughly 94% of them were found once. The ten largest account for under 5% of the sample. This specimen's time point label, per the study, means: individuals recovered from natural SARS-CoV-2 infection. Sequencing was performed on peripheral blood, taken after recovery from COVID-19. Receptors originate from a human donor who had recovered from COVID-19.

The chain uses TRBV19 and TRBJ1-5; possible D gene TRBD1, 5 bases. The CDR3 contains 15 residues. V shed 1 base and J shed 2 bases, with 9 bases lying between them. The V gene's germline CDR1 is LNHDA and CDR2 SQIVND (reference sequence). For the CDR3, the DNA is TGTGCCAGTAGTATAGGAGGGGACGGCAATCAGCCCCAGCATTTT. Translation gives CASSIGGDGNQPQHF.

J is TRBJ2-2 and V is TRBV9; D gene uncertain. The CDR3 is 14 residues long. Trimming cost V 1 base and J 5 bases, with 9 bases left between them. Per germline, CDR1 SGDLS and CDR2 YYNGEE. In nucleotides, the CDR3 is TGTGCCAGCAGCGTAATTGGGAATACCGGGGAGCTGTTTTTT. Translation: CASSVIGNTGELFF.

The chain combines TRBV7-9 with TRBJ1-2; a weak D match, TRBD1 (6 bases). Trimming removed 1 base at V and 6 bases at J, with 15 bases between. The CDR3 is 15 amino acids. CDR1 SEHNR and CDR2 FQNEAQ come from the germline V gene (reference sequence). In DNA form, the CDR3 reads TGTGCCAGCAGCTTAGGGCTTTCCAGGGGACATGGCTACACCTTC. Its translation: CASSLGLSRGHGYTF.

This clone was detected once. This chain links TRBV5-1 with TRBJ1-2, with a weak D call TRBD1 (5 bases). Germline CDR1 SGHRS, CDR2 YFSETQ. Trimming took off 0 bases at V and 3 bases at J, with 6 bases between the two ends. This CDR3 is 13 amino acids long. The CDR3 DNA reads TGCGCCAGCAGCTTGGAAGGGGACTATGGCTACACCTTC. Encoded protein: CASSLEGDYGYTF.

The chain links TRBV12-5 to TRBJ1-1, with a weak D call TRBD1 (6 bases). Germline V gene data show CDR1 as LGHNT and CDR2 as FRNRAP. The V end was cut by 4 bases, the J end by 8 bases, with 8 bases between. The CDR3 contains 11 residues. DNA of the CDR3: TGTGCTAGTGGTTGGGGGACAGAAGCTTTCTTT. This gives the protein CASGWGTEAFF.

The chain couples TRBV7-2 to TRBJ2-1; 8 bases fit TRBD1. The ends lost 1 base at V and 7 bases at J; junction bases unmatched: 6. The CDR3 is 15 residues long. Germline lookup yields CDR1 SGHTA and CDR2 FQGNSA. The CDR3 reads CASSLGQGAFNEQFF. The DNA for the CDR3 is TGTGCCAGCAGCTTAGGCCAGGGGGCGTTTAATGAGCAGTTCTTC.

This CDR3 is CASFPGGEETQYF. CDR3 nucleotides: TGTGCCAGCTTTCCAGGGGGGGAAGAGACCCAGTACTTC. The V and J genes are TRBV18 and TRBJ2-5; the D call may be TRBD1 or TRBD2 (7 bases each). Between the trimmed V and J ends, which lost 7 bases and 3 bases, there was a span of 12 bases. Germline V gene lookup returns CDR1 KGHSH and CDR2 LQKENI. The CDR3 contains 13 residues.

The chain joins TRBV5-4 to TRBJ2-5, with TRBD2 identical over 13 bases. Trimming removed 4 bases from V and 2 bases from J; junction bases left unmatched: 5. Germline CDR1 SGHNT, CDR2 YYREEE (reference sequence). There are 16 residues in the CDR3. The CDR3 nucleotides are TGTGCCAGCAGCAGGACTAGCGGGGGAGATCAAGAGACCCAGTACTTC. Its translation is CASSRTSGGDQETQYF. The whole variable domain, remainder taken from reference TRBV5-4 and TRBJ2-5, is ETGVTQSPTHLIKTRGQQVTLRCSSQSGHNTVSWYQQALGQGPQFIFQYYREEENGRGNFPPRFSGLQFPNYSSELNVNALELDDSALYLCASSRTSGGDQETQYFGPGTRLLVL.

A single count supports this clone. The gene calls are TRBV6-5 and TRBJ1-6, with D uncertain. The ends were cut back, 10 bases at V and 1 base at J, with 8 bases in the middle. The CDR3 contains 13 residues. The germline gives CDR1 MNHEY, CDR2 SVGAGI. The chain's CDR3 is CATGESYNSPLHF. The CDR3, as DNA: TGTGCCACCGGGGAGTCCTATAATTCACCCCTCCACTTT.

The chain links TRBV11-2 to TRBJ1-2; tentatively, D is TRBD1 (5 bases). This CDR3 is built from 14 residues. Germline loops: CDR1 SGHAT, CDR2 FQNNGV. The ends were cut back, 5 bases at V and 4 bases at J, with 14 bases in the middle. The CDR3 nucleotides are TGTGCCAGCAGCCACAGACAGCACTTCTATGGCTACACCTTC. This encodes CASSHRQHFYGYTF. The full variable domain, in which reference TRBV11-2 and TRBJ1-2 provide the parts outside the CDR3, is EAGVAQSPRYKIIEKRQSVAFWCNPISGHATLYWYQQILGQGPKLLIQFQNNGVVDDSQLPKDRFSAERLKGVDSTLKIQPAKLEDSAVYLCASSHRQHFYGYTFGSGTRLTVV.

V usage is TRBV6-1 and J usage is TRBJ1-5; D unresolved. V lost 2 bases and J lost 3, with 14 bases in between. CDR3 length: 16 amino acids. CDR1 is MNHNS, CDR2 SASEGT, per germline. Here the CDR3 DNA reads TGTGCCAGCAGTGAACGACCGAAACCCTTCAATCAGCCCCAGCATTTT. It translates to CASSERPKPFNQPQHF.

This rearrangement joins TRBV4-2 to TRBJ2-5; TRBD2 matches at 10 bases. CDR1 LGHNA and CDR2 YNFKEQ come from the germline V gene. The J segment lost 3 bases and the V segment lost 2 bases, leaving 12 bases of the junction unmatched. The CDR3 length is 18 residues. Here the CDR3 DNA reads TGTGCCAGCAGCCAACCAACCACCGGGACTAGCGCCGAAGAGACCCAGTACTTC. This codes for CASSQPTTGTSAEETQYF.

The chain links TRBV15 to TRBJ2-2, with 7 bases that match TRBD2. Unmatched junction bases numbered 6, after V lost 0 bases and J lost 5 bases. This CDR3 comprises 16 residues. The germline V gene has CDR1 LNHNV and CDR2 YYDKDF (reference sequence). This chain's CDR3 is CATSRDSSGETGELFF. In nucleotides, the CDR3 is TGTGCCACCAGCAGAGATTCCAGCGGGGAAACCGGGGAGCTGTTTTTT.

CDR3 amino acids: CASSLEAGQPQHF. The CDR3, as DNA: TGTGCCAGCAGCTTAGAGGCAGGTCAGCCCCAGCATTTT. This rearrangement joins TRBV7-9 to TRBJ1-5, with unresolved D. V lost 1 base to trimming and J lost 6 bases, with 7 bases between them. In germline, CDR1 is SEHNR, CDR2 FQNEAQ (reference sequence). The CDR3 is made up of 13 amino acids.